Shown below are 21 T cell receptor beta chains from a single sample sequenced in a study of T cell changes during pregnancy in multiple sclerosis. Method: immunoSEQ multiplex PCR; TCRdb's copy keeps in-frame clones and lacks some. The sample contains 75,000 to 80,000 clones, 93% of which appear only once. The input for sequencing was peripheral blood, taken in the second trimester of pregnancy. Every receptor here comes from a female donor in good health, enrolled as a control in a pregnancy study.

CDR3 loop: CASSPTVNSYEQYF. The DNA of the CDR3 is TGTGCCAGCAGCCCGACAGTAAATTCCTACGAGCAGTACTTC. The chain couples TRBV7-3 to TRBJ2-7; D may be TRBD1 (5 bases). Per the germline V gene, CDR1 is SGHTA and CDR2 is FQGTGA. The length of the CDR3 is 14 residues. The ends were cut back, 5 bases at V and 1 base at J, with 12 bases in the middle.

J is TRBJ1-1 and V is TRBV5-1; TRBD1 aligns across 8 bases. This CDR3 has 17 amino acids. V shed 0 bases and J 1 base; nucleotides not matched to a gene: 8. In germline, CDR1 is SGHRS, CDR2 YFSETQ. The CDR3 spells CASSLGQGFRSNTEAFF. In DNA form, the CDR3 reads TGCGCCAGCAGCTTGGGACAGGGGTTTCGATCGAACACTGAAGCTTTCTTT. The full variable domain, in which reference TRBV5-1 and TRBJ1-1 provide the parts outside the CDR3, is KAGVTQTPRYLIKTRGQQVTLSCSPISGHRSVSWYQQTPGQGLQFLFEYFSETQRNKGNFPGRFSGRQFSNSRSEMNVSTLELGDSALYLCASSLGQGFRSNTEAFFGQGTRLTVV.

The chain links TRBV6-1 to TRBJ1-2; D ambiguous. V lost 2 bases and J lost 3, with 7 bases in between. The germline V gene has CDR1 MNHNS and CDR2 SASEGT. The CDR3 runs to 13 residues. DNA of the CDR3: TGTGCCAGCAGTGAACACAGCCACTATGGCTACACCTTC. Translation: CASSEHSHYGYTF.

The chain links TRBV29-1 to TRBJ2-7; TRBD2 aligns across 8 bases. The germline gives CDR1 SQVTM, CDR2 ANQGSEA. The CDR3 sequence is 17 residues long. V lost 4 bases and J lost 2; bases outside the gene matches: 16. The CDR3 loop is CSVVSPGGGLTTYEQYF. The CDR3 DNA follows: TGCAGCGTTGTATCTCCCGGCGGGGGGCTAACAACCTACGAGCAGTACTTC.

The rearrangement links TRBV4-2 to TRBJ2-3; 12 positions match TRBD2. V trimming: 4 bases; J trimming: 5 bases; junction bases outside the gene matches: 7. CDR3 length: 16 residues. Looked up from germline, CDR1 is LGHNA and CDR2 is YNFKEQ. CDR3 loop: CASSPNLAGGRDTQYF. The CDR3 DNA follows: TGTGCCAGCAGCCCTAATCTAGCGGGGGGGCGAGATACGCAGTATTTT.

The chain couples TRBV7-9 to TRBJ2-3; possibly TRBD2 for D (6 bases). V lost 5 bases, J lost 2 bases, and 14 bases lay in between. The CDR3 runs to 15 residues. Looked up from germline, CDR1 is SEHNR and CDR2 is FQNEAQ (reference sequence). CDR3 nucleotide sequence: TGTGCCAGCAGCGGGGGAGGCGGCTACACAGATACGCAGTATTTT. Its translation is CASSGGGGYTDTQYF.

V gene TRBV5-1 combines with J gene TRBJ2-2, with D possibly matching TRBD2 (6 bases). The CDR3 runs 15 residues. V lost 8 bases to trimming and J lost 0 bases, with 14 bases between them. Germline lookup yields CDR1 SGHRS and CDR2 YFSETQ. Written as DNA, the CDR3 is TGCGCCAGTATTCCGGGACTCTCGAACACCGGGGAGCTGTTTTTT. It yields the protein CASIPGLSNTGELFF.

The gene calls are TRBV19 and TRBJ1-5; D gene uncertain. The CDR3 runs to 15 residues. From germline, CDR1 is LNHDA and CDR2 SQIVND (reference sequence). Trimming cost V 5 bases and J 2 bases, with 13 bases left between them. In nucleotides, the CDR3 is TGTGCCAGTAGTGTGGTGGGCGGGGGCAATCAGCCCCAGCATTTT. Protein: CASSVVGGGNQPQHF.

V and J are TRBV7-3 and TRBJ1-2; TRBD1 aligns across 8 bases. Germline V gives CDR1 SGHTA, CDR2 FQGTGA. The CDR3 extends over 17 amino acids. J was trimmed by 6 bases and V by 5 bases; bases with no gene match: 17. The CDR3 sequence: CASSPQPGQGGEDGYTF. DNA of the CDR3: TGTGCCAGCAGCCCGCAACCCGGACAGGGCGGGGAGGATGGCTACACCTTC.

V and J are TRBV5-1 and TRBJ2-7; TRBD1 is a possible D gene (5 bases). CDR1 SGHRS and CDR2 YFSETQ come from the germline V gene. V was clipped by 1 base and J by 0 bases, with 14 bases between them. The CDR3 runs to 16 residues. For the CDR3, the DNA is TGCGCCAGCAGCTTGACAGGTAAAGTGCGCTCCTACGAGCAGTACTTC. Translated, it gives CASSLTGKVRSYEQYF.

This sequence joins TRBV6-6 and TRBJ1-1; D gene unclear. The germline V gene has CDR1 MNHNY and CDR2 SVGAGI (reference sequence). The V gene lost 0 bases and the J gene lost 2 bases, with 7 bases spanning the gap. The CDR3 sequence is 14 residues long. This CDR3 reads CASSYSRVNTEAFF. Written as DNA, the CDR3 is TGTGCCAGCAGTTACTCACGAGTTAACACTGAAGCTTTCTTT.

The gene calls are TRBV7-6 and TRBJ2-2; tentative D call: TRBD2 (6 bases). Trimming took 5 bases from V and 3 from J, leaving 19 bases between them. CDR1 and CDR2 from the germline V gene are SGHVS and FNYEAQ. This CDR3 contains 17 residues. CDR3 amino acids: CASSAGLLARDTGELFF. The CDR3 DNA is TGTGCCAGCAGCGCGGGATTATTGGCCCGGGACACCGGGGAGCTGTTTTTT.

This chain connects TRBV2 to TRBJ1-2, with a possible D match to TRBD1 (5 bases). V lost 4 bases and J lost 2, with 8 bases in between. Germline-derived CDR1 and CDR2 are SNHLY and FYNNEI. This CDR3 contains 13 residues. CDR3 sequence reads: CASSARQNYGYTF. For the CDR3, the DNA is TGTGCCAGCAGTGCCCGACAGAACTATGGCTACACCTTC.

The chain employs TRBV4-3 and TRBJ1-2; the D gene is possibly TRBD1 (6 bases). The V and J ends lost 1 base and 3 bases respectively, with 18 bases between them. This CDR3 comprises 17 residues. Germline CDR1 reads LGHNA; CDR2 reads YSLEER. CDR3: CASSQGGQGQFYYGYTF. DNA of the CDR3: TGCGCCAGCAGCCAAGGCGGGCAGGGGCAGTTTTACTATGGCTACACCTTC.

Here the CDR3 reads CASSRTGTVDTGELFF. CDR3 nucleotide sequence: TGCGCCAGCAGCCGCACCGGGACAGTCGACACCGGGGAGCTGTTTTTT. The chain joins TRBV4-3 to TRBJ2-2; TRBD1 agrees at 7 bases. After removal of 4 bases from V and 3 bases from J, the junction contained 8 bases not matched to a gene. In germline, CDR1 is LGHNA, CDR2 YSLEER. This CDR3 is 16 amino acids long.

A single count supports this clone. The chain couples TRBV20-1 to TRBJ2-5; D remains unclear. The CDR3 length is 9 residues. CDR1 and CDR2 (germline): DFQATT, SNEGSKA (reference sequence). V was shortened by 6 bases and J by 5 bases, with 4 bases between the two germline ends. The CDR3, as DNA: TGCAGTGCCGGGGAGACCCAGTACTTC. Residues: CSAGETQYF.

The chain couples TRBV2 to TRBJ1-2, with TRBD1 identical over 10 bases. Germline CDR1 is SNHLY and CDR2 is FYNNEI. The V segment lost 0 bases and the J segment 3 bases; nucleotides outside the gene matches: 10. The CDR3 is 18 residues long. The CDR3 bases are TGTGCCAGCAGTGAAGCGTTGGGGGACAGGGGCCTTTACTATGGCTACACCTTC. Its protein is CASSEALGDRGLYYGYTF. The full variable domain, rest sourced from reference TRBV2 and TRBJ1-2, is EPEVTQTPSHQVTQMGQEVILRCVPISNHLYFYWYRQILGQKVEFLVSFYNNEISEKSEIFDDQFSVERPDGSNFTLKIRSTKLEDSAMYFCASSEALGDRGLYYGYTFGSGTRLTVV.

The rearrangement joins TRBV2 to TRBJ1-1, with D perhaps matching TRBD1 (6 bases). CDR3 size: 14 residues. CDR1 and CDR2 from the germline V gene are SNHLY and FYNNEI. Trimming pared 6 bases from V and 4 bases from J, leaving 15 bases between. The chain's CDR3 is CASRAKQGSTEAFF. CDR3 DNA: TGTGCCAGCAGGGCAAAACAGGGAAGCACTGAAGCTTTCTTT.

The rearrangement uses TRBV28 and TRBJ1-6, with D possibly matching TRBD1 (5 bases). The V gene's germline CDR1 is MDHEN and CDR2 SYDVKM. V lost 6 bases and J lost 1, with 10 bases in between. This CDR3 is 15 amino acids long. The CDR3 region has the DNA TGTGCCAGCAGGGGGGGAGGTTCCTATAATTCACCCCTCCACTTT. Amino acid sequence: CASRGGGSYNSPLHF. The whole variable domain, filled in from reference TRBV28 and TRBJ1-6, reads DVKVTQSSRYLVKRTGEKVFLECVQDMDHENMFWYRQDPGLGLRLIYFSYDVKMKEKGDIPEGYSVSREKKERFSLILESASTNQTSMYLCASRGGGSYNSPLHFGNGTRLTVT.

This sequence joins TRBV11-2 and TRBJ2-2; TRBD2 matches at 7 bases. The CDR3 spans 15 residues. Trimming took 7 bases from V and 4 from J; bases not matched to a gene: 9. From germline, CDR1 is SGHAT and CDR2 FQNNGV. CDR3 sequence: CASTRAGSITGELFF. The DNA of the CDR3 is TGTGCCAGCACCCGAGCGGGATCGATCACCGGGGAGCTGTTTTTT.

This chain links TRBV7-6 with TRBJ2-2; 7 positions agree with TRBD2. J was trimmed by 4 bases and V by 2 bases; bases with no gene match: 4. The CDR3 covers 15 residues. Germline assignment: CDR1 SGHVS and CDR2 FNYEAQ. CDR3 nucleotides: TGTGCCAGCAGCTTACGTGTAGCGGGCACCGGGGAGCTGTTTTTT. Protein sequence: CASSLRVAGTGELFF.